This T cell receptor (beta chain) derives from a study of T cells in Graves' hyperthyroidism and ophthalmopathy. Regions amplified from RNA transcripts were the TCR beta CDR3 regions. A first-round RT-PCR of the TCR CDR3 used the HTBI primer set. TCRdb re-called the multiplex PCR reads with MiXCR, one entry per CDR3 protein. The data show 370,000 or so distinct CDR3 sequences, with 15% to 19% seen just once and around a quarter held by the top ten. Thyroid ultrasound and orbital computed tomography, with clinical symptoms and serum thyroxine and TRAb, informed diagnoses. CDR1 is LGHNA and CDR2 is YNFKEQ in the germline V gene. V dropped 0 bases and J dropped 6; count of bases not matched to a gene: 9. This CDR3 region has 17 residues.

The sequenced sample consisted of blood. The chain recombines TRBV4-2 with TRBJ2-7; 12 nucleotides agree with TRBD2. The sequence came from a woman aged 18-29 years with Graves' hyperthyroidism that later progressed to Graves' ophthalmopathy. CDR3 loop: CASSQEPGLAGLAEQYF. In DNA, the CDR3 is TGTGCCAGCAGCCAAGAACCGGGACTAGCGGGCCTAGCCGAGCAGTACTTC.